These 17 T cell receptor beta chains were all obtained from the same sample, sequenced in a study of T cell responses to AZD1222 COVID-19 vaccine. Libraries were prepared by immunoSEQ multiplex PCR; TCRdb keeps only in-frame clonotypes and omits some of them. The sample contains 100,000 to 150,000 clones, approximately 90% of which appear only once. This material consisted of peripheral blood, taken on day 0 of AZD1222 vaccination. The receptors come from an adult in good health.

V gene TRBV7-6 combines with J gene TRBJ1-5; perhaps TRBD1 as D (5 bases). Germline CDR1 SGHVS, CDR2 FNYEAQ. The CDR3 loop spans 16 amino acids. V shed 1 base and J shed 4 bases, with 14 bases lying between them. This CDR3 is CASSLGGDKRNQPQHF. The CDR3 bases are TGTGCCAGCAGCTTAGGAGGGGATAAGAGGAATCAGCCCCAGCATTTT. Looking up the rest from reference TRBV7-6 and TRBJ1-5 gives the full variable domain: GAGVSQSPRYKVTKRGQDVALRCDPISGHVSLYWYRQALGQGPEFLTYFNYEAQQDKSGLPNDRFSAERPEGSISTLTIQRTEQRDSAMYRCASSLGGDKRNQPQHFGDGTRLSIL.

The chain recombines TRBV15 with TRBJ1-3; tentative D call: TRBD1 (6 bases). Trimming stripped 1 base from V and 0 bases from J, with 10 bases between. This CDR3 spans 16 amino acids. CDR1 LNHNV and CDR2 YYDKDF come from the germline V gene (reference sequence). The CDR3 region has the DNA TGTGCCACCAGCAGAGTCGGGGGCCCCTCTGGAAACACCATATATTTT. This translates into CATSRVGGPSGNTIYF.

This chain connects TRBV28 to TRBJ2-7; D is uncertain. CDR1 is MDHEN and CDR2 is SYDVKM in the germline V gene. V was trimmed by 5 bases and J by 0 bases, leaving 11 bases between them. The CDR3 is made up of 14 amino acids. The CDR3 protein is CASSPRALSYEQYF. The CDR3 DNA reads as TGTGCCAGCAGTCCCCGCGCCCTCTCCTACGAGCAGTACTTC.

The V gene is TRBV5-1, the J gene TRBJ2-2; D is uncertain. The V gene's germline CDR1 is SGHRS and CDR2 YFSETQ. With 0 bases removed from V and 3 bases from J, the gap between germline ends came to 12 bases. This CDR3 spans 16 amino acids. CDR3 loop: CASSLGSMRDTGELFF. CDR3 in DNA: TGCGCCAGCAGCTTGGGTTCTATGCGAGACACCGGGGAGCTGTTTTTT.

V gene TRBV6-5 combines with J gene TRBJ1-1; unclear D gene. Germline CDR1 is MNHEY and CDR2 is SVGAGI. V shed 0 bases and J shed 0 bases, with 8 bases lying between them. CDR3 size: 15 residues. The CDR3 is CASSYSGGLNTEAFF. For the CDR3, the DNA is TGTGCCAGCAGTTACTCTGGAGGGCTGAACACTGAAGCTTTCTTT.

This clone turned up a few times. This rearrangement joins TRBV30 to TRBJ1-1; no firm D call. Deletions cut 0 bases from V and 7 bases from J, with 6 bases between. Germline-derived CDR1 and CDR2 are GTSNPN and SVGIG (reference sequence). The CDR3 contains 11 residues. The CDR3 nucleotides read TGTGCCTGGAGTGTACTGAGTGAAGCTTTCTTT. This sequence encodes CAWSVLSEAFF.

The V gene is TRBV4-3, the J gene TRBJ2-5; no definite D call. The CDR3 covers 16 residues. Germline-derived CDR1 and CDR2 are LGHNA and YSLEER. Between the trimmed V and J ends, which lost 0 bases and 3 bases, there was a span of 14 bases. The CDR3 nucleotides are TGCGCCAGCAGCCAAGATGCGGATCTAGGCAAAGAGACCCAGTACTTC. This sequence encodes CASSQDADLGKETQYF.

CDR3 nucleotide sequence: TGTGCCAGCAGTAGAACAGGGAACACTGAAGCTTTCTTT. Protein sequence: CASSRTGNTEAFF. This sequence joins TRBV6-6 and TRBJ1-1; TRBD1 might be the D (5 bases). The CDR3 is made up of 13 amino acids. Trimming shortened V by 5 bases and J by 1 base, and 8 bases separated the two germline ends. Germline CDR1 and CDR2: MNHNY and SVGAGI (reference sequence).

The CDR3 here is CAITSPASYGYTF. For the CDR3, the DNA is TGTGCCATCACCTCCCCAGCCAGCTATGGCTACACCTTC. The chain uses TRBV10-3 and TRBJ1-2; D is ambiguous. This CDR3 region has 13 residues. CDR1 ENHRY and CDR2 SYGVKD come from the germline V gene. Trimming took off 7 bases at V and 4 bases at J, with 13 bases between the two ends.

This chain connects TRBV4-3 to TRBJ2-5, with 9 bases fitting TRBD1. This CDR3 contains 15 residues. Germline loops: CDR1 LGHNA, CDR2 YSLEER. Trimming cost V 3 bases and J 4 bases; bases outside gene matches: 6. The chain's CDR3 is CASSQGQGTGETQYF. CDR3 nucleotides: TGCGCCAGCAGCCAGGGACAGGGTACGGGAGAGACCCAGTACTTC.

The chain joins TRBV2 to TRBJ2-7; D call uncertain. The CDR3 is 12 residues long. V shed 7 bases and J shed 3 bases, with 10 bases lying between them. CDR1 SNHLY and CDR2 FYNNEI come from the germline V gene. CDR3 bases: TGTGCCAGCACCGAGGCTGTCTACGAGCAGTACTTC. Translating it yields CASTEAVYEQYF.

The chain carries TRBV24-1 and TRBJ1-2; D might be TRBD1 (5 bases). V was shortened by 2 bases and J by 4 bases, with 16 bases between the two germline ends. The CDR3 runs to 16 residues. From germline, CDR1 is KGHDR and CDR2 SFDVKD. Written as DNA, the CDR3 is TGTGCCACCAGTGATTCGGGACGCTCCCTTTCCTATGGCTACACCTTC. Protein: CATSDSGRSLSYGYTF.

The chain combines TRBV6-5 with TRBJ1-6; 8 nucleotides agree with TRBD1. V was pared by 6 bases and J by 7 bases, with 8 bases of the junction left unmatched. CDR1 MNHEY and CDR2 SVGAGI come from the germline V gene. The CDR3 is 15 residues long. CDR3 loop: CASRKPGQENSPLHF. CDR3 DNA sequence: TGTGCCAGCAGGAAACCGGGACAGGAGAATTCACCCCTCCACTTT.

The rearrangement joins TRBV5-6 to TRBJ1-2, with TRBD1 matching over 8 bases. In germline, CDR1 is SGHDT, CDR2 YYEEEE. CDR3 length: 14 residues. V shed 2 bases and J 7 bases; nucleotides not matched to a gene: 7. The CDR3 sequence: CASSFWTGRSGYTF. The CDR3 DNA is TGTGCCAGCAGCTTCTGGACAGGGAGAAGTGGCTACACCTTC.

CDR3 residues: CASSSGLAGEYEQYF. CDR3 DNA sequence: TGTGCCAGCAGCTCCGGACTAGCGGGGGAATACGAGCAGTACTTC. V and J are TRBV7-2 and TRBJ2-7, with 13 positions matching TRBD2. CDR1 is SGHTA, CDR2 FQGNSA, per germline. CDR3 length: 15 residues. Trimming at V came to 4 bases and at J to 4 bases, leaving 4 bases not matched to a gene. Full variable domain (rest looked up from reference TRBV7-2 and TRBJ2-7): GAGVSQSPSNKVTEKGKDVELRCDPISGHTALYWYRQSLGQGLEFLIYFQGNSAPDKSGLPSDRFSAERTGGSVSTLTIQRTQQEDSAVYLCASSSGLAGEYEQYFGPGTRLTVT.

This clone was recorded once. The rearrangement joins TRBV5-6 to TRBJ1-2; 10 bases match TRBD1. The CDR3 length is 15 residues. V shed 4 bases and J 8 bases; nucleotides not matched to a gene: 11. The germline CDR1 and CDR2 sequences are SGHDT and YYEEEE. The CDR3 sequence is CASSPQTGTGVGYTF. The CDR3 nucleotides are TGTGCCAGCAGCCCGCAGACCGGGACAGGGGTCGGCTACACCTTC.

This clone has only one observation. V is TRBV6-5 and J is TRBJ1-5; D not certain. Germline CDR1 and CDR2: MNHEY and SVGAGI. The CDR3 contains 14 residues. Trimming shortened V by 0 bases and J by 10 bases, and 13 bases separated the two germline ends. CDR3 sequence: CASSYSEGHGPQHF. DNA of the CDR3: TGTGCCAGCAGTTACTCGGAGGGTCATGGACCCCAGCATTTT.